A single sample is the source of the 27 T cell receptor beta chains below, sequenced in a study of blood T cell repertoires in COVID-19. Some clones are missing from TCRdb's copy, which holds only in-frame ones; the method was immunoSEQ multiplex PCR. Of roughly 100,000 clones listed, approximately 84% are singletons. Input material: peripheral blood. The receptor source for this set is a man in his sixties with acute or convalescent COVID-19.

CDR3 in DNA: TGCGCCAGCAGCTTGGATAGCGGGAGCTCCACAGATACGCAGTATTTT. Protein: CASSLDSGSSTDTQYF. This chain connects TRBV5-1 to TRBJ2-3; 9 bases are shared with TRBD2. This CDR3 contains 16 residues. Germline V gene sequence: CDR1 SGHRS, CDR2 YFSETQ. The V and J ends lost 0 bases and 2 bases, in that order; junction bases with no gene match: 4.

The chain is built from TRBV15 and TRBJ2-7; 8 bases line up with TRBD2. Germline trimming cut 4 bases from V and 5 bases from J; bases unmatched to any gene: 7. This CDR3 is 14 amino acids long. CDR1 and CDR2 from the germline V gene are LNHNV and YYDKDF (reference sequence). CDR3 in amino acids: CATSMSGSGDEQYV. The CDR3 DNA sequence: TGTGCCACCAGCATGAGCGGGAGTGGCGACGAGCAGTACGTC.

This clone turned up a few times. The genes are TRBV5-1 and TRBJ1-1; no reliable D call. Germline CDR1 is SGHRS and CDR2 is YFSETQ. Trimming removed 0 bases at V and 3 bases at J, with 12 bases between. The CDR3 spans 15 residues. This CDR3 is CASSLALGRHTEAFF. In nucleotides, the CDR3 is TGCGCCAGCAGCTTGGCCCTTGGGAGGCACACTGAAGCTTTCTTT.

As concerns this clone: At the DNA level, this CDR3 is encoded by other sequences in the same sample as well. The V gene is TRBV18, the J gene TRBJ1-5, with D uncertain. V was pared by 6 bases and J by 5 bases, with 11 bases between. This CDR3 has 13 amino acids. The germline V gene encodes CDR1 KGHSH and CDR2 LQKENI. In DNA, the CDR3 is TGTGCCAGCTCCCCCCGCGGGGATCAGCCCCAGCATTTT. Its translation: CASSPRGDQPQHF.

The chain uses TRBV30 and TRBJ1-2; 11 nucleotides align to TRBD1. Germline-derived CDR1 and CDR2 are GTSNPN and SVGIG (reference sequence). V shed 2 bases and J 6 bases; nucleotides not matched to a gene: 11. The CDR3 totals 16 residues. This CDR3 is CAWSPLPWTGGHGYTF. The CDR3 nucleotides are TGTGCCTGGAGTCCGCTCCCATGGACAGGGGGCCATGGCTACACCTTC. Drawing the rest from reference TRBV30 and TRBJ1-2, the complete variable domain is SQTIHQWPATLVQPVGSPLSLECTVEGTSNPNLYWYRQAAGRGLQLLFYSVGIGQISSEVPQNLSASRPQDRQFILSSKKLLLSDSGFYLCAWSPLPWTGGHGYTFGSGTRLTVV.

V and J are TRBV5-1 and TRBJ1-4; the match to TRBD1 covers 9 bases. The CDR3 loop spans 15 amino acids. The J segment lost 5 bases and the V segment lost 0 bases, leaving 2 bases of the junction unmatched. Per the germline V gene, CDR1 is SGHRS and CDR2 is YFSETQ. CDR3 region: CASSLGGTGNEKLFF. CDR3 bases: TGCGCCAGCAGCTTGGGCGGGACAGGGAATGAAAAACTGTTTTTT.

This clone was observed once. This sequence joins TRBV10-3 and TRBJ1-1, with 9 bases lining up with TRBD1. Germline V gene lookup returns CDR1 ENHRY and CDR2 SYGVKD. This CDR3 region has 13 residues. V shed 6 bases and J 5 bases; nucleotides not matched to a gene: 4. The CDR3 DNA reads TGTGCCATCAGGGACAGGGGTGGGACTGAAGCTTTCTTT. Its protein product is CAIRDRGGTEAFF.

The chain links TRBV5-1 to TRBJ2-3, with 7 bases that match TRBD1. In germline, CDR1 is SGHRS, CDR2 YFSETQ. Unmatched junction bases numbered 14, after V lost 3 bases and J lost 4 bases. This CDR3 contains 17 residues. CDR3 loop: CASSSGTVGPVSDTQYF. DNA of the CDR3: TGCGCCAGCAGCTCCGGGACAGTCGGTCCAGTTTCAGATACGCAGTATTTT.

The CDR3 nucleotides read TGCGCCAGCAGCCAAGATCACGGAGCCGGGGAGCTGTTTTTT. It is translated as CASSQDHGAGELFF. The chain combines TRBV4-3 with TRBJ2-2; D is undetermined. Germline V lookup: CDR1 LGHNA, CDR2 YSLEER. The V end was cut by 0 bases, the J end by 6 bases, with 8 bases between. The CDR3 runs to 14 residues.

The chain recombines TRBV19 with TRBJ1-2, with a tentative D call TRBD1 (5 bases). Trimming shortened V by 8 bases and J by 2 bases, and 12 bases separated the two germline ends. Germline CDR1 and CDR2: LNHDA and SQIVND (reference sequence). The length of the CDR3 is 13 residues. CDR3: CASLQAPNYGYTF. As DNA, the CDR3 is TGTGCCAGTCTACAGGCACCGAACTATGGCTACACCTTC.

J is TRBJ1-5 and V is TRBV2, with a weak D call TRBD1 (5 bases). In germline, CDR1 is SNHLY, CDR2 FYNNEI. V shed 10 bases and J shed 2 bases, with 12 bases lying between them. This CDR3 has 13 amino acids. The chain's CDR3 is CATMQGGNQPQHF. The CDR3, as DNA: TGTGCCACTATGCAGGGTGGCAATCAGCCCCAGCATTTT.

This clone has just one count. The chain employs TRBV19 and TRBJ1-5, with D maybe TRBD1 (6 bases). Germline V gene lookup returns CDR1 LNHDA and CDR2 SQIVND (reference sequence). V gave up 5 bases and J gave up 7 bases, with 15 bases separating them. The CDR3 is 14 amino acids. CDR3 loop: CASSPGGGGQPQHF. CDR3 coding DNA: TGTGCCAGTAGTCCCGGGGGGGGCGGACAGCCCCAGCATTTT.

The J gene is TRBJ1-2, the V gene TRBV7-9, with D tentatively TRBD1 (5 bases). Trimming pared 1 base from V and 4 bases from J, leaving 10 bases between. This CDR3 has 14 amino acids. Germline CDR1 and CDR2: SEHNR and FQNEAQ (reference sequence). CDR3 loop: CASSLGPGGYGYTF. CDR3 nucleotides: TGTGCCAGCAGCTTAGGCCCGGGGGGCTATGGCTACACCTTC.

This chain uses TRBV6-5 with TRBJ1-5; 7 bases map to TRBD1. Germline lookup yields CDR1 MNHEY and CDR2 SVGAGI. CDR3 length: 13 amino acids. V shed 6 bases and J 5 bases; nucleotides not matched to a gene: 4. CDR3 bases: TGTGCCAGCAGCGACAGGGACGATCAGCCCCAGCATTTT. Its protein product is CASSDRDDQPQHF.

The gene calls are TRBV28 and TRBJ2-1, with a tentative D call TRBD1 (5 bases). The CDR3 has 15 residues. Germline lookup yields CDR1 MDHEN and CDR2 SYDVKM. V lost 8 bases and J 0 bases, leaving 14 bases between the germline ends. The CDR3 region has the DNA TGTGCCAGCGGTCTTGGGGCTGGCTCCTACAATGAGCAGTTCTTC. Protein sequence: CASGLGAGSYNEQFF.

This chain links TRBV28 with TRBJ2-1; unclear D gene. The V gene lost 6 bases and the J gene lost 1 base, with 13 bases spanning the gap. Germline-derived CDR1 and CDR2 are MDHEN and SYDVKM. The CDR3 sequence is 15 residues long. The CDR3 reads CASSPLKSSYNEQFF. Here the CDR3 DNA reads TGTGCCAGCAGCCCTTTGAAGAGTTCCTACAATGAGCAGTTCTTC.

About this clone itself: An end of the junction does not agree with germline; a read error may underlie this. The genes are TRBV7-7 and TRBJ2-5; the match to TRBD1 covers 9 bases. Germline-derived CDR1 and CDR2 are SSHAT and FNYEAQ (reference sequence). There are 15 residues in the CDR3. The DNA for the CDR3 is TGTGCTAGCAGCCCCCGCCGGGACAGGGCGGAGACCCAGTACTTC. It encodes CASSPRRDRAETQYF.

The V call is TRBV7-9, the J call TRBJ2-1, with D perhaps TRBD1 (5 bases). Germline lookup yields CDR1 SEHNR and CDR2 FQNEAQ (reference sequence). V was cut by 2 bases and J by 9 bases, with 14 bases left in between. The CDR3 loop spans 14 amino acids. The CDR3 here is CASSLHPPRVEQFF. CDR3 DNA sequence: TGTGCCAGCAGCTTACATCCCCCCAGGGTTGAGCAGTTCTTC.

J is TRBJ2-7 and V is TRBV10-2, with 7 bases identical to TRBD2. The germline V gene encodes CDR1 WSHSY and CDR2 SAAADI. This CDR3 comprises 16 residues. Trimming at V came to 1 base and at J to 2 bases, leaving 8 bases not matched to a gene. As DNA, the CDR3 is TGCGCCAGCAGTGAGTGGCTATCGAGCGGGGCCTACGAGCAGTACTTC. Protein product: CASSEWLSSGAYEQYF.

J is TRBJ2-7 and V is TRBV19; 7 positions agree with TRBD1. The V and J ends lost 5 bases and 0 bases, in that order; junction bases with no gene match: 7. Germline lookup yields CDR1 LNHDA and CDR2 SQIVND (reference sequence). This CDR3 contains 15 residues. The CDR3 bases are TGTGCCAGTAGTCCACCTGGACAGGACTCCTACGAGCAGTACTTC. Amino acid sequence: CASSPPGQDSYEQYF.

The chain has TRBV4-1 and TRBJ2-1; the D is unclear. The germline V gene encodes CDR1 MGHRA and CDR2 YSYEKL. Trimming took off 0 bases at V and 0 bases at J, with 9 bases between the two ends. CDR3 length: 16 residues. The CDR3 here is CASSQDHGRSYNEQFF. CDR3 in DNA: TGCGCCAGCAGCCAAGATCATGGCCGCTCCTACAATGAGCAGTTCTTC.

The V call is TRBV19, the J call TRBJ1-5, with 10 bases that match TRBD1. CDR1 and CDR2 from the germline V gene are LNHDA and SQIVND (reference sequence). The CDR3 spans 16 residues. V was pared by 4 bases and J by 7 bases, with 10 bases of the junction left unmatched. DNA of the CDR3: TGTGCCAGTAGTAGGGGAAGGGACAGGGGATTACAGCCCCAGCATTTT. Translated: CASSRGRDRGLQPQHF.

The V gene is TRBV19, the J gene TRBJ1-5; 8 bases match TRBD1. After removal of 5 bases from V and 2 bases from J, the junction contained 2 bases not matched to a gene. The germline V gene encodes CDR1 LNHDA and CDR2 SQIVND (reference sequence). This CDR3 is 14 amino acids long. The CDR3 sequence is CASSQGAGNQPQHF. The CDR3 bases are TGTGCCAGTAGTCAGGGGGCTGGCAATCAGCCCCAGCATTTT.

This chain joins TRBV24-1 and TRBJ1-2; possibly TRBD1 for D (5 bases). V was pared by 10 bases and J by 4 bases, with 12 bases between. The CDR3 spans 12 residues. Germline-derived CDR1 and CDR2 are KGHDR and SFDVKD. The CDR3: CATMDKGYGYTF. CDR3 DNA sequence: TGTGCCACTATGGACAAGGGCTATGGCTACACCTTC.

The rearrangement uses TRBV5-6 and TRBJ2-7; no definite D call. V shed 1 base and J shed 2 bases, with 10 bases lying between them. The CDR3 loop spans 14 amino acids. The germline V gene encodes CDR1 SGHDT and CDR2 YYEEEE. CDR3 bases: TGTGCCAGCAGCTTGTACGATCACACCTACGAGCAGTACTTC. The encoded protein is CASSLYDHTYEQYF.

This chain joins TRBV5-5 and TRBJ2-1, with 9 positions matching TRBD2. J gave up 7 bases and V 7 bases, and 12 bases lay outside the gene matches. Germline CDR1 reads SGHKS; CDR2 reads YYEKEE (reference sequence). This CDR3 spans 15 amino acids. CDR3 coding DNA: TGTGCCAGCGCCTATAGCGGGAGAGAGAGGAATGAGCAGTTCTTC. It codes for CASAYSGRERNEQFF. Complete variable domain (other parts from reference TRBV5-5 and TRBJ2-1): DAGVTQSPTHLIKTRGQQVTLRCSPISGHKSVSWYQQVLGQGPQFIFQYYEKEERGRGNFPDRFSARQFPNYSSELNVNALLLGDSALYLCASAYSGRERNEQFFGPGTRLTVL.

The rearrangement uses TRBV11-2 and TRBJ2-7; TRBD1 matches 8 bases. CDR1 and CDR2 from the germline V gene are SGHAT and FQNNGV. The junction had 4 bases not matched to a gene; V was cut back by 4 bases and J by 5 bases. This CDR3 region has 13 residues. CDR3 protein: CASSSDRGNEQYF. DNA for the CDR3: TGTGCCAGCAGCTCCGACAGGGGCAACGAGCAGTACTTC.